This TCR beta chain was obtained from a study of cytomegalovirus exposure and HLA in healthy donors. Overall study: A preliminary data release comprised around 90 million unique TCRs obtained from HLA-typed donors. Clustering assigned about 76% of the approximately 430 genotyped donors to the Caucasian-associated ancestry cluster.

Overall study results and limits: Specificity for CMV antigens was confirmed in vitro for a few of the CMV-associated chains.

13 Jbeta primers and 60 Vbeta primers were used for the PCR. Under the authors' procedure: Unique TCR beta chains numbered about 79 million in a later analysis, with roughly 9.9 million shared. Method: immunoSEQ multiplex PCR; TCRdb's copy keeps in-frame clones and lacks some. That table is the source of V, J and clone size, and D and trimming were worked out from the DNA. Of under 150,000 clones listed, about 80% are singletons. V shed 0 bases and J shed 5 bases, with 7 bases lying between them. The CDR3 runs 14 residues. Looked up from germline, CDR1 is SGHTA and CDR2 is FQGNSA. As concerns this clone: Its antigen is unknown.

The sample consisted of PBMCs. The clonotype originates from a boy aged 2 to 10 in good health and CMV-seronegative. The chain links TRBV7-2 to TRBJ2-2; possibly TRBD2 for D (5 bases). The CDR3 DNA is TGTGCCAGCAGCTTAGCGATAGCGACCGGGGAGCTGTTTTTT. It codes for CASSLAIATGELFF. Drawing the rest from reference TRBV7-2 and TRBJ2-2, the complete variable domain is GAGVSQSPSNKVTEKGKDVELRCDPISGHTALYWYRQSLGQGLEFLIYFQGNSAPDKSGLPSDRFSAERTGGSVSTLTIQRTQQEDSAVYLCASSLAIATGELFFGEGSRLTVL.